This is a list of T cell receptor beta chains from one sample in a study of blood T cell repertoires in COVID-19. Assay: immunoSEQ multiplex PCR; the TCRdb copy retains only in-frame clones and omits some. The data show some 150,000 clones, with under 90% seen just once and around 6.8% held by the top ten. What was sequenced was peripheral blood. The source is a human donor in a cohort sampled during active COVID-19. Both conserved end residues are part of each CDR3. D genes are given only for firm matches. Where a row states a size, it is once, few, many or the class of an expanded clone; other rows omit it.

j_call d_call clone_size v_call cdr3_nt cdr3_aa
TRBJ1-5 NA NA TRBV6-2/TRBV6-3 TGTGCCAGCAGCATAGGACAGCCAACTAGGACCCAGCATTTT CASSIGQPTRTQHF
TRBJ2-1 NA NA TRBV6-6 TGTGCCAGCAGTTACCCGGTGATCTCCTACAATGAGCAGTTCTTC CASSYPVISYNEQFF
TRBJ1-2 TRBD1 NA TRBV2 TGTGCCAGCCGGGGACAGCCTTATGGCTACACCTTC CASRGQPYGYTF
TRBJ2-1 NA NA TRBV11-3 TGTGCCAGCAGCTTAGTGGCGGGGGCGTCCTACAATGAGCAGTTCTTC CASSLVAGASYNEQFF
TRBJ1-2 TRBD1 NA TRBV6-2/TRBV6-3 TGTGCCAGCACCCCGGACAGGGCCAACTATGGCTACACCTTC CASTPDRANYGYTF
TRBJ1-1 NA NA TRBV14 TGTGCCAGCAGCCAAGTCCAGCAGACAGAAGCTTTCTTT CASSQVQQTEAFF
TRBJ2-3 TRBD2 NA TRBV9 TGTGCCAGCAGCGTAGCGGGGGGGCACACAGATACGCAGTATTTT CASSVAGGHTDTQYF
TRBJ1-2 NA NA TRBV6-5 TGTGCCAGCAGTCGGACAGAGCATGGTGGCTACACCTTC CASSRTEHGGYTF
TRBJ1-2 NA NA TRBV4-1 TGCGCCAGCAGCGTCTCAGGGGTAAATGGCTACACCTTC CASSVSGVNGYTF
TRBJ1-6 NA NA TRBV6-5 TGTGCCAGCAGTTACACGACACCTGATAATTCACCCCTCCACTTT CASSYTTPDNSPLHF
TRBJ2-4 NA once TRBV7-2 TGTGCCAGCAGCTTAAAACGAAGCGGGCATTCAATTCAGTACTTC CASSLKRSGHSIQYF
TRBJ2-3 NA few TRBV11-3 TGTGCCAGCAGCCCCAGGGCTAACACAGATACGCAGTATTTT CASSPRANTDTQYF
TRBJ2-7 TRBD1 once TRBV5-1 TGCGCCAGCAGCTTGGTGGGACAGGGGTACGAGCAGTACTTC CASSLVGQGYEQYF
TRBJ2-3 TRBD1 NA TRBV19 TGTGCCAGTACCCCTGGTTGGGGGACAGGGGCAGATACGCAGTATTTT CASTPGWGTGADTQYF
TRBJ2-2 NA NA TRBV7-2 TGTGCCAGCAGCCGGGACTTCTTATCCGGGGAGCTGTTTTTT CASSRDFLSGELFF
TRBJ2-5 TRBD1 once TRBV6-5 TGTGCCAGCAGGAGGGGACAGGGGACAGAGACCCAGTACTTC CASRRGQGTETQYF
TRBJ1-1 NA few TRBV4-1 TGCGCCAGCAGCCTAAGTGGGGGCCGTGGTACTGAAGCTTTCTTT CASSLSGGRGTEAFF
TRBJ1-4 TRBD1 NA TRBV7-9 TGTGCCAGCAGCGCCCGGGACAGGAAGAATGAAAAACTGTTTTTT CASSARDRKNEKLFF
TRBJ2-7 NA NA TRBV7-9 TGTGCCAGCAGGGCGGGGCAGGGTATAACCTACGAGCAGTACTTC CASRAGQGITYEQYF
TRBJ1-1 NA once TRBV6-2/TRBV6-3 TGTGCCAGCAGTTACGGCCGCGGGCTTGTTGCCCCTGAAGCTTTCTTT CASSYGRGLVAPEAFF
TRBJ2-5 TRBD2 NA TRBV14 TGTGCCAGCAGCCAATTAATAGCGGGCGGAGAGACCCAGTACTTC CASSQLIAGGETQYF
TRBJ2-7 NA NA TRBV7-9 TGTGCCAGCAGCGGTGACTGGCTGGAGCAGTACTTC CASSGDWLEQYF
TRBJ2-3 TRBD1 NA TRBV5-4 TGTGCCAGCAGCTTGGGGGGACAGAGCACAGATACGCAGTATTTT CASSLGGQSTDTQYF
TRBJ2-3 NA NA TRBV15 TGTGCCACCCAATGGGGGCCGGCAGATACGCAGTATTTT CATQWGPADTQYF
TRBJ2-3 NA NA TRBV4-2 TGTGCCAGCAGCCGGAGGGATACAGATACGCAGTATTTT CASSRRDTDTQYF